This passage covers 13 T cell receptor beta chains from one sample sequenced in a study of blood T cell repertoires in COVID-19. Some clones are missing from TCRdb's copy, which holds only in-frame ones; the method was immunoSEQ multiplex PCR. This table holds roughly 70,000 clones, 80% found once. The sample comprised peripheral blood. The receptors shown here come from a man aged 65 to 85 who had recovered from COVID-19.

This sequence joins TRBV7-2 and TRBJ2-7; weak D call: TRBD1 (6 bases). Trimming cost V 4 bases and J 2 bases, with 18 bases left between them. Germline V gene lookup returns CDR1 SGHTA and CDR2 FQGNSA. CDR3 length equals 16 residues. This CDR3 reads CASSYSTGDRAYEQYF. As DNA, the CDR3 is TGTGCCAGCAGCTACTCGACAGGAGATAGGGCCTACGAGCAGTACTTC.

The chain joins TRBV6-5 to TRBJ1-6; 8 bases line up with TRBD1. CDR3 length equals 15 residues. V lost 0 bases to trimming and J lost 10 bases; unmatched junction nucleotides: 5. Germline V gene sequence: CDR1 MNHEY, CDR2 SVGAGI. This CDR3 reads CASSYSGTGSSPLHF. Written as DNA, the CDR3 is TGTGCCAGCAGTTACTCCGGGACAGGTTCCTCACCCCTCCACTTT.

The chain has TRBV6-5 and TRBJ2-1; the D gene is possibly TRBD2 (5 bases). Germline V gives CDR1 MNHEY, CDR2 SVGAGI. The V end was cut by 0 bases, the J end by 6 bases, with 12 bases between. This CDR3 region has 15 residues. Written as DNA, the CDR3 is TGTGCCAGCAGTTACTCTTTCGGGGTAGGCAATGAGCAGTTCTTC. Encoded protein: CASSYSFGVGNEQFF.

The count of this clone is one. V gene TRBV5-1 combines with J gene TRBJ1-1; D remains ambiguous. V dropped 0 bases and J dropped 1 base, with 13 bases sitting between them. Germline values: CDR1 SGHRS, CDR2 YFSETQ. The CDR3 spans 16 residues. The CDR3 loop reads CASSLVGGRENTEAFF. CDR3 nucleotides: TGCGCCAGCAGCTTGGTTGGTGGACGGGAGAACACTGAAGCTTTCTTT.

This rearrangement joins TRBV3-1 (or the pseudogene TRBV3-2) to TRBJ2-5; D is uncertain. The CDR3 spans 14 residues. V was cut by 0 bases and J by 5 bases, with 10 bases left in between. CDR1 is LGHDT, CDR2 YNNKEL, per germline (reference sequence). CDR3 in amino acids: CASSQEARSETQYF. The CDR3 DNA follows: TGTGCCAGCAGCCAAGAAGCCCGATCGGAGACCCAGTACTTC.

This clone was seen once. The CDR3 is CASSQSGTDTGELFF. CDR3 bases: TGTGCCAGCAGCCAATCCGGTACGGACACCGGGGAGCTGTTTTTT. This chain links TRBV4-2 with TRBJ2-2; D is ambiguous. Germline V gene sequence: CDR1 LGHNA, CDR2 YNFKEQ. The CDR3 length is 15 residues. V lost 2 bases and J lost 3, with 10 bases in between.

This clone has a single count. The V gene is TRBV9, the J gene TRBJ1-2; D uncertain. The CDR3 length is 13 residues. Germline V CDR1 and CDR2: SGDLS, YYNGEE. V was cut by 3 bases and J by 0 bases, with 6 bases left in between. The DNA of the CDR3 is TGTGCCAGCAGCGCGGGTCCTAACTATGGCTACACCTTC. Encoded protein: CASSAGPNYGYTF.

This chain connects TRBV29-1 to TRBJ2-7; 8 positions agree with TRBD2. Germline CDR1 reads SQVTM; CDR2 reads ANQGSEA. J lost 0 bases, V lost 5 bases, and 9 bases had no gene match. The CDR3 runs 15 residues. The CDR3 spells CSVSGAGVRSYEQYF. The CDR3 coding sequence is TGCAGCGTTTCTGGAGCGGGAGTCCGCTCCTACGAGCAGTACTTC.

V gene TRBV11-3 combines with J gene TRBJ2-3; 8 positions match TRBD2. J was trimmed by 2 bases and V by 5 bases; bases with no gene match: 9. This CDR3 spans 16 amino acids. Germline CDR1 and CDR2: SGHNT and YENEEA. The CDR3 here is CASSPTSGGNTDTQYF. CDR3 DNA sequence: TGTGCCAGCAGCCCCACTAGCGGAGGTAACACAGATACGCAGTATTTT.

V usage is TRBV19 and J usage is TRBJ2-2; 10 bases agree with TRBD2. CDR1 LNHDA and CDR2 SQIVND come from the germline V gene (reference sequence). The CDR3 contains 17 residues. V shed 5 bases and J 7 bases; nucleotides not matched to a gene: 13. CDR3 amino acids: CASSPSPAGGRIGELFF. In nucleotides, the CDR3 is TGTGCCAGTAGTCCCTCCCCAGCGGGAGGGCGTATCGGGGAGCTGTTTTTT. Drawing the rest from reference TRBV19 and TRBJ2-2, the complete variable domain is DGGITQSPKYLFRKEGQNVTLSCEQNLNHDAMYWYRQDPGQGLRLIYYSQIVNDFQKGDIAEGYSVSREKKESFPLTVTSAQKNPTAFYLCASSPSPAGGRIGELFFGEGSRLTVL.

The rearrangement joins TRBV3-1 (or the pseudogene TRBV3-2) to TRBJ2-7; D might be TRBD1 (7 bases). Trimming took off 2 bases at V and 7 bases at J, with 15 bases between the two ends. Germline CDR1 reads LGHDT; CDR2 reads YNNKEL (reference sequence). This CDR3 spans 14 amino acids. In DNA, the CDR3 is TGTGCCAGCAGCCAATTTGCGGGACAGCAAGAGCAGTACTTC. It encodes CASSQFAGQQEQYF.

The genes are TRBV10-3 and TRBJ2-3; no clear D. V lost 7 bases and J 2 bases, leaving 13 bases between the germline ends. Germline CDR1 reads ENHRY; CDR2 reads SYGVKD. The CDR3 consists of 14 residues. The DNA of the CDR3 is TGTGCCATCAAAGACACCACAGACACAGATACGCAGTATTTT. As protein: CAIKDTTDTDTQYF.

This clone turned up a few times. V usage is TRBV5-6 and J usage is TRBJ2-5, with D possibly matching TRBD1 (5 bases). This CDR3 has 15 amino acids. Germline assignment: CDR1 SGHDT and CDR2 YYEEEE. Trimming cost V 4 bases and J 4 bases, with 17 bases left between them. The CDR3 spells CASSLSGFGAETQYF. In DNA form, the CDR3 reads TGTGCCAGCAGCCTGTCAGGGTTTGGAGCAGAGACCCAGTACTTC.